These 8 T cell receptor beta chains originate from one sample sequenced in a study of neurological immune-mediated disorders. Via MiXCR, TCRdb re-called the 5' RACE reads, giving one row per CDR3 protein. Of 50,000 or so distinct CDR3 sequences in the sample, roughly 3.5% were seen once. Source material: PBMCs. Receptors originate from a woman aged 55-70 years with multiple sclerosis.

This clonotype was counted ten times or more. The chain carries TRBV5-1 and TRBJ1-6, with TRBD1 matching over 10 bases. The CDR3 is made up of 16 amino acids. Germline loops: CDR1 SGHRS, CDR2 YFSETQ. Germline trimming cut 3 bases from V and 9 bases from J; bases unmatched to any gene: 9. CDR3 residues: CASSSSGTGVGSPLHF. Here the CDR3 DNA reads TGCGCCAGCAGCTCAAGCGGGACAGGGGTTGGTTCACCCCTCCACTTT. Combining the CDR3 with reference TRBV5-1 and TRBJ1-6 gives the whole variable domain KAGVTQTPRYLIKTRGQQVTLSCSPISGHRSVSWYQQTPGQGLQFLFEYFSETQRNKGNFPGRFSGRQFSNSRSEMNVSTLELGDSALYLCASSSSGTGVGSPLHFGNGTRLTVT.

This clonotype was counted at least ten times. The genes are TRBV24-1 and TRBJ2-5, with D maybe TRBD1 (8 bases). The V gene's germline CDR1 is KGHDR and CDR2 SFDVKD. The V end lost 4 bases, the J end lost 1 base, and 21 bases lay between the germline ends. The CDR3 length is 18 residues. CDR3 sequence reads: CATSDARTGGVGQETQYF. CDR3 bases: TGTGCCACCAGTGACGCTCGAACAGGGGGGGTTGGCCAAGAGACCCAGTACTTC.

The rearrangement uses TRBV5-6 and TRBJ2-6; the D gene could be TRBD1 or TRBD2 (5 bases each). CDR1 and CDR2 from the germline V gene are SGHDT and YYEEEE. V lost 2 bases and J 2 bases, leaving 8 bases between the germline ends. This CDR3 has 15 residues. The CDR3 DNA sequence: TGTGCCAGCAGCTTCAGGGACCCTGGGGCCAACGTCCTGACTTTC. Its translation: CASSFRDPGANVLTF.

This clonotype has ten or more counts. The V call is TRBV4-2, the J call TRBJ2-7; no reliable D call. CDR1 LGHNA and CDR2 YNFKEQ come from the germline V gene. The CDR3 totals 11 residues. Trimming cost V 3 bases and J 3 bases, with 3 bases left between them. This CDR3 is CASSHNYEQYF. CDR3 DNA: TGTGCCAGCAGCCATAACTACGAGCAGTACTTC.

At least ten counts were recorded for this clonotype. The gene calls are TRBV5-1 and TRBJ2-7, with TRBD1 as a possible D gene (6 bases). V was clipped by 3 bases and J by 2 bases, with 15 bases between them. The length of the CDR3 is 15 residues. Germline V lookup: CDR1 SGHRS, CDR2 YFSETQ. The DNA for the CDR3 is TGCGCCAGCAGCTGGACCGGGACAAGCCCCTACGAGCAGTACTTC. Amino acids: CASSWTGTSPYEQYF.

There are many counts of this clonotype. The J gene is TRBJ2-7, the V gene TRBV6-5; tentatively, D is TRBD1 (6 bases). Trimming cost V 2 bases and J 0 bases, with 8 bases left between them. In germline, CDR1 is MNHEY, CDR2 SVGAGI. The CDR3 contains 14 residues. DNA for the CDR3: TGTGCCAGCAGTTACCAGGGGAGCTCCTACGAGCAGTACTTC. Translated, it gives CASSYQGSSYEQYF.

This clonotype was observed many times. The rearrangement joins TRBV27 to TRBJ1-2, with D unresolved. The CDR3 runs to 15 residues. Per germline, CDR1 MNHEY and CDR2 SMNVEV (reference sequence). Trimming shortened V by 6 bases and J by 5 bases, and 19 bases separated the two germline ends. The CDR3 DNA reads TGTGCCAGCAGCCCCTCGGGGAACTCGTGGTATGGCTACACCTTC. It yields the protein CASSPSGNSWYGYTF.

This clonotype was picked up many times. A much larger clone is a single base away; this may be a read error. The genes are TRBV20-1 and TRBJ2-1, with TRBD2 matching 13 bases. CDR3 size: 13 residues. The germline V gene has CDR1 DFQATT and CDR2 SNEGSKA (reference sequence). With V trimmed by 8 bases and J by 9 bases, 7 bases remained unmatched. CDR3 nucleotides: TGCAGTCAAGGACTAGCGGGAGTTAGTGAGCAGTTCTTC. Amino acids: CSQGLAGVSEQFF.